This T cell receptor (beta chain) is drawn from a study of blood T cell repertoires in COVID-19. Overall study: Acute and convalescent COVID-19 samples came from the United States, Italy and Spain. T cells, B-cell-depleted T cells, or PBMCs supplied cDNA or gDNA.

How the authors handled the data: Estimates of nucleated cell counts were drawn from the amplification of reference gene primers. Clones were sequenced by immunoSEQ multiplex PCR, and TCRdb holds only the in-frame ones, with some missing. The D gene and trimming were derived from the DNA, and the V and J assignments and clone size from that table. The sample includes 85,000 to 120,000 clones, about nine tenths of them seen just once. In germline, CDR1 is MNHEY, CDR2 SMNVEV (reference sequence). The V and J ends lost 5 bases and 4 bases, in that order; junction bases with no gene match: 3. The CDR3 loop spans 13 amino acids.

This TCR was recovered from a woman in her forties or fifties with COVID-19, enrolled during active disease. This sequence joins TRBV27 and TRBJ1-2; 8 bases agree with TRBD1. Sequencing was performed on peripheral blood. CDR3 amino acids: CASSHGQGYGYTF. The DNA of the CDR3 is TGTGCCAGCAGTCACGGACAGGGCTATGGCTACACCTTC.